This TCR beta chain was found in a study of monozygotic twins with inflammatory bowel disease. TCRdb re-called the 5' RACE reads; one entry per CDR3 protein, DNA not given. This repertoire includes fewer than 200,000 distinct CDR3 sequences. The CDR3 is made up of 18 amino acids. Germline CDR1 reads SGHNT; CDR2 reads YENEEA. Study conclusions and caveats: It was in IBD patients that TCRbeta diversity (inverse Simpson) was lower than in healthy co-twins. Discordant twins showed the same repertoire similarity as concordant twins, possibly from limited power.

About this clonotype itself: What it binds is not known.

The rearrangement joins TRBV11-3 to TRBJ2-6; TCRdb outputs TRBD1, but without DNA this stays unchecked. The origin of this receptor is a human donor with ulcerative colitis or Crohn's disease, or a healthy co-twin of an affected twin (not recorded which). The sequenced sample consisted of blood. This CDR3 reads CASSLVTGALSGANVLTF.